The clone carrying this T cell receptor (beta chain) appeared a single time. The germline V gene has CDR1 SGDLS and CDR2 YYNGEE. The CDR3 extends over 15 amino acids. V lost 0 bases, J lost 4 bases, and 10 bases lay in between. These data are taken from a study of blood T cell repertoires in COVID-19. Clones were read by immunoSEQ multiplex PCR, and TCRdb kept only the in-frame ones, dropping some. The table lists 200,000 or so clones, about 89% of them singletons. The sample taken for sequencing was PBMCs or T cells enriched from blood (not recorded which). V and J are TRBV9 and TRBJ1-4; weak D call: TRBD1 (5 bases). The receptor was derived from a woman aged 18-29 years who had recovered from COVID-19. The CDR3 nucleotides are TGTGCCAGCAGCGTAGCTCAAGGGGTTAATGAAAAACTGTTTTTT. It yields the protein CASSVAQGVNEKLFF.